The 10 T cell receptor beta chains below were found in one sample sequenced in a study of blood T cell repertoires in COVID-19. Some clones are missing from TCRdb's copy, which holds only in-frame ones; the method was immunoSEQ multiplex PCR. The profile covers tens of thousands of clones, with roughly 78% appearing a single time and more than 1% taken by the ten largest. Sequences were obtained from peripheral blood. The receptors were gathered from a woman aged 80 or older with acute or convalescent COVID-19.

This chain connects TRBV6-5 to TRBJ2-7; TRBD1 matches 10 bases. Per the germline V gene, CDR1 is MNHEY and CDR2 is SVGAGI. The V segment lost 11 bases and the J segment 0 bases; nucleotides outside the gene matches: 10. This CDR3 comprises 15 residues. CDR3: CACRPGTGASYEQYF. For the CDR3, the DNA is TGTGCCTGCCGACCGGGGACAGGGGCCTCCTACGAGCAGTACTTC.

CDR3 DNA: TGTGCCAGCAGTTTCGTTAAAGATACGCAGTATTTT. This sequence encodes CASSFVKDTQYF. This sequence joins TRBV6-5 and TRBJ2-3; unclear D gene. Germline CDR1 reads MNHEY; CDR2 reads SVGAGI. The CDR3 loop spans 12 amino acids. V lost 4 bases and J lost 5, with 7 bases in between.

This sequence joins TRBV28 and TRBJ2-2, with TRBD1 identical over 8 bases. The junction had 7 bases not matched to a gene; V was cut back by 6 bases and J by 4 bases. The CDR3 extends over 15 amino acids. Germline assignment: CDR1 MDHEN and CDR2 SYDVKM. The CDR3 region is CASSSGGLATGELFF. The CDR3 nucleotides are TGTGCCAGCAGCTCAGGGGGCCTGGCCACCGGGGAGCTGTTTTTT.

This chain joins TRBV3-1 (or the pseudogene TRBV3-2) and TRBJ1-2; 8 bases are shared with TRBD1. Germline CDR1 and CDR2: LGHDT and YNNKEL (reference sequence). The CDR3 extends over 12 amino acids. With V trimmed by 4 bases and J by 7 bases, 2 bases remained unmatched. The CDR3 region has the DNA TGTGCCAGCAGCCCACAGGGGGGTGGCTACACCTTC. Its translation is CASSPQGGGYTF.

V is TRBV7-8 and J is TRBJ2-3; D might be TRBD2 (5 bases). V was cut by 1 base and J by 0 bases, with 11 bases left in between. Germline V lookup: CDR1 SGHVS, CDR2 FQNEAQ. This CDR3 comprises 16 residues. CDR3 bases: TGTGCCAGCAGCTTAGTGAGGGAACGCAGCACAGATACGCAGTATTTT. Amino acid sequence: CASSLVRERSTDTQYF.

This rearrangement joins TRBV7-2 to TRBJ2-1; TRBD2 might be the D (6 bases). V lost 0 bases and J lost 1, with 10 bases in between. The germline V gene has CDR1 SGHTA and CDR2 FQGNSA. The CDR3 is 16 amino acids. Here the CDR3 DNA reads TGTGCCAGCAGCTTAGCATTGGGGGGTTCCTACAATGAGCAGTTCTTC. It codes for CASSLALGGSYNEQFF.

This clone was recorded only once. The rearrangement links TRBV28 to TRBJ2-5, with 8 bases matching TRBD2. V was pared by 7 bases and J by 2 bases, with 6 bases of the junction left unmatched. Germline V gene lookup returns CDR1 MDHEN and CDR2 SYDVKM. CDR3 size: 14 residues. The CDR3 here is CASTRGLGQETQYF. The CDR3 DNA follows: TGTGCCAGCACCCGGGGACTAGGACAAGAGACCCAGTACTTC.

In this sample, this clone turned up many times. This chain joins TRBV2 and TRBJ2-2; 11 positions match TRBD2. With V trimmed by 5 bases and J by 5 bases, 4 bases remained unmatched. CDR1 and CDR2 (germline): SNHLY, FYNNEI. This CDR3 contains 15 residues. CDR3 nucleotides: TGTGCCAGCAGTTTAGCGGGAGGGAGAACCGGGGAGCTGTTTTTT. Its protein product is CASSLAGGRTGELFF.

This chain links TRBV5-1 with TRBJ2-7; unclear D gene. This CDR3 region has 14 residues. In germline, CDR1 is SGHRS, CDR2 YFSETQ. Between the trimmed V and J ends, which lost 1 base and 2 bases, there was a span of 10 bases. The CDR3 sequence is CASSLIGTAYEQYF. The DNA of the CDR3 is TGCGCCAGCAGCTTGATAGGAACAGCCTACGAGCAGTACTTC.

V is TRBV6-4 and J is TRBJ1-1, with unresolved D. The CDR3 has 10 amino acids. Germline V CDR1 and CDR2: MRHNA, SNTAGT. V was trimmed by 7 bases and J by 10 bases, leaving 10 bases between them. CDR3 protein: CASTCEGAFF. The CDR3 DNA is TGTGCCAGCACCTGTGAGGGAGCTTTCTTT.